These 5 T cell receptor beta chains share one sample of origin, sequenced in a study of T cells in Graves' hyperthyroidism and ophthalmopathy. Amplified TCR beta CDR3 regions derived from RNA transcripts. During a first-round RT-PCR of the TCR CDR3, the HTBI primer set was used. TCRdb re-called the multiplex PCR reads with MiXCR, one entry per CDR3 protein. Of nearly 600,000 distinct CDR3 sequences in the sample, 14% were seen once. Input material: blood. These receptors were collected from a young woman with Graves' ophthalmopathy.

This clonotype was counted at least ten times. The chain uses TRBV7-2 and TRBJ1-5; D call uncertain. The CDR3 has 12 residues. The germline gives CDR1 SGHTA, CDR2 FQGNSA. Trimming pared 7 bases from V and 6 bases from J, leaving 10 bases between. The CDR3 protein is CASNIVGQPQHF. CDR3 coding DNA: TGTGCCAGCAACATCGTGGGTCAGCCCCAGCATTTT.

This clonotype was observed many times. This chain joins TRBV6-1 and TRBJ2-7; 8 nucleotides align to TRBD1. This CDR3 is 14 amino acids long. Germline V lookup: CDR1 MNHNS, CDR2 SASEGT. V shed 3 bases, J shed 2 bases, and the junction held 3 bases outside the gene matches. CDR3 region: CASSDGTGTYEQYF. The CDR3 DNA is TGTGCCAGCAGTGATGGGACAGGCACCTACGAGCAGTACTTC.

J is TRBJ2-3 and V is TRBV24-1; 9 nucleotides match TRBD1. The CDR3 length is 14 residues. The V gene end was trimmed by 3 bases and the J gene end by 14 bases; junction bases not matched to a gene: 11. The germline gives CDR1 KGHDR, CDR2 SFDVKD. The CDR3 region is CATSDLTDRGPGYF. The CDR3 region has the DNA TGTGCCACCAGTGATCTCACGGACAGGGGTCCGGGGTATTTT.

This clonotype was seen ten or more times. J is TRBJ2-1 and V is TRBV27, with a weak D call TRBD2 (5 bases). CDR1 MNHEY and CDR2 SMNVEV come from the germline V gene (reference sequence). V lost 5 bases, J lost 2 bases, and 16 bases lay in between. The CDR3 runs to 16 residues. CDR3 sequence: CASSPRSGMTYNEQFF. Written as DNA, the CDR3 is TGTGCCAGCAGTCCAAGGTCGGGGATGACCTACAATGAGCAGTTCTTC.

This clonotype was seen more than once but under ten times. This rearrangement joins TRBV7-9 to TRBJ2-7; D is unresolved. Trimming stripped 5 bases from V and 5 bases from J, with 28 bases between. The CDR3 is made up of 18 amino acids. In germline, CDR1 is SEHNR, CDR2 FQNEAQ (reference sequence). The CDR3 DNA reads as TGTGCCAGCAGCCAGATTCGACCAGGTTCCCCTAAAAGGAACGAGCAGTACTTC. This sequence encodes CASSQIRPGSPKRNEQYF.